This note documents a single TCR beta chain sequence. Germline CDR1 reads SGHNT; CDR2 reads YENEEA. The V gene end was trimmed by 5 bases and the J gene end by 7 bases; junction bases not matched to a gene: 5. There are 14 residues in the CDR3. The sample comes from a study of blood T cell repertoires in COVID-19. About the study: COVID-19 samples from acute and convalescent phases originated in the United States, Italy and Spain.

Sequencing used immunoSEQ multiplex PCR; TCRdb keeps in-frame clones, though not all of them. In the table there are roughly 70,000 clones, roughly 75% of which are singletons. The sample comprised peripheral blood. This clonotype originated in a human donor in a cohort sampled during active COVID-19. The chain has TRBV11-3 and TRBJ2-1; 10 bases agree with TRBD2. The CDR3 reads CASSSGRASNEQFF. The CDR3 DNA follows: TGTGCCAGCAGCAGCGGGAGGGCTTCTAATGAGCAGTTCTTC.